This TCR beta chain comes out of a study of blood T cells in healthy people across ages (dated by TCRdb to 2014 to 2015). Broadly, across the study: In model experiments, template switching captured about one uniquely barcoded TCR beta cDNA molecule for every two T cells. For two donors (one aged 18 to 29 and one aged 80 or older), the study analyzed two additional independent replicas of 1 million unique cDNA reads from the same blood draw. The donors were split into four age groups: young (average 16 years), middle-aged (about 40), aged (over 55) and long-lived (approximately 89). To avoid experimental bias, donors of different ages were spread randomly across the sequencing lanes. The study measured age-related changes in TCR beta repertoire diversity using deep sequencing normalized with unique cDNA molecular identifiers. Study-wide findings and limitations: Compared with the aged group, the long-lived group had more naive CD4+ T cells, fewer expanded clones and increased TCR diversity, suggesting age selection. Because profiling used bulk unsorted PBMCs, naive and antigen-experienced compartments could not be compared conclusively. Observed TCR beta diversity per million T cells fell roughly linearly with age, and a significant reduction was already apparent by age around 44. Because the CMV infection status of the donors was unknown, age-related changes in expanded clonotypes may potentially have been confounded. Estimates of total diversity from one million sequenced T cells were regarded as lower bounds and underestimates. There was a strong correlation between observed TCR beta diversity and the percentage of naive T cells measured by flow cytometry.

Library preparation employed 5' RACE. TCRdb lists the instrument as Illumina HiSeq 2500. A second PCR of roughly 6 to 11 cycles was run with a J-beta primer mix and a sample-barcoded 5' primer. A template-switch 5' adaptor carrying 12 random nucleotides introduced a unique molecular identifier onto each TCR beta cDNA molecule. Each sample yielded at least 3 million CDR3-containing paired-end reads. First-strand cDNA was synthesized from all RNA with the Mint cDNA synthesis kit, primed by a TRBC-specific oligonucleotide. Following uracil-DNA glycosylase treatment, all cDNA underwent a first 18-cycle PCR with the universal primers M1SS and BC2_uni_R. Turning to the authors' computational methods: For normalization, 1 million high-quality reads were randomly selected from each sample, with every read carrying a distinct molecular identifier. Reads with shared molecular identifiers were discarded instead of being binned into consensus sequences. MiTCR, set to a Q25 quality threshold and the strictest error-elimination algorithm, was used for CDR3 identification, clonotype clustering and error correction. A nonparametric unseen species model using Euler transformation provided a lower-bound estimate of total TCR beta diversity. Through fastp at Q25 and MiXCR, TCRdb rebuilt clones from the public reads, retaining in-frame beta chains. Every distinct CDR3 protein forms one entry, paired with its most common genes and DNA. TCRdb's processing, not the authors' own work, is the source of the V and J calls. The sample has about 720,000 distinct CDR3 sequences on record, 20% to 25% of them singletons. The ten largest clonotypes hold under 25% of the sample.

Germline trimming amounts to 3 bases on V and 5 bases on J, with 9 as the count of junction bases outside the gene matches. There are 16 amino acids in the CDR3, from cysteine to phenylalanine inclusive. Kept here is only the CDR3 DNA, which spans 48 bases and is read in frame from base 1. As encoded in the germline V gene (reference sequence), CDR1 is LNHDA while CDR2 is SQIVND. A few counts support this clonotype. Its antigen has not been determined. The record has no base qualities; no much larger clone is one base away. Donors were roughly 40 systemically healthy Caucasian individuals from Russia aged roughly 6 to 90 years. Each donor gave around 9.9 milliliters of peripheral blood, collected into EDTA-treated Vacutainer tubes. PBMCs were isolated by Ficoll-Paque density-gradient centrifugation, with at least 7 million obtained per sample. Total RNA was extracted from PBMCs with Trizol reagent, with at least 6 micrograms obtained per sample. For every donor, an aliquot of PBMCs went through flow cytometry to measure the percentages of naive CD45RAhigh/CD27high T cells.

The TCR sequence derives from a man aged 65 to 79 in good health. The sequenced sample consisted of blood. The rearranged chain carries TRBV19 and TRBJ2-1, and TRBD2 aligns with 8 junction nucleotides. The DNA is TGTGCCAGTAGTATCTCCGGCGGGAGGAAAAACAATGAGCAGTTCTTC. Protein translation: CASSISGGRKNNEQFF.